This TCR beta chain appears in the sequencing data of a study of OX40 agonist ivuxolimab in advanced cancers. Findings and limits, study-wide: Clonal expansion from baseline to week 6 occurred in both CD4+ and CD8+ T cells.

V was pared by 1 base and J by 0 bases, with 12 bases between. Germline V gene sequence: CDR1 MNHNS, CDR2 SASEGT. The CDR3 sequence is 16 residues long. Sequencing was performed with immunoSEQ multiplex PCR; in TCRdb, only in-frame clones are kept and a portion is missing. Of roughly 15,000 clones in the sample, 78% were seen once. Worth noting for this clone: Its target is unknown.

Sequencing used CD4+ or CD8+ T cells sorted from blood, obtained in a trial of the OX40 agonist ivuxolimab. The TCR comes from an adult with an advanced solid tumor such as melanoma, head and neck, liver or kidney cancer. This chain joins TRBV6-1 and TRBJ1-1; D not certain. CDR3 coding DNA: TGTGCCAGCAGTGAAGAGGAGGGTTTCATGAACACTGAAGCTTTCTTT. As protein: CASSEEEGFMNTEAFF.